This passage covers 2 T cell receptor beta chains from one sample sequenced in a study of Ad26.COV2.S vaccination and SARS-CoV-2 variants. Using immunoSEQ multiplex PCR, the repertoire was profiled, and TCRdb retains in-frame clones only, with some absent. Of around 100,000 clones in the sample, around 80% were seen once. Sample: peripheral blood, taken after recovery from COVID-19. The source of these receptors is a human donor who had recovered from COVID-19.

The chain employs TRBV4-2 and TRBJ1-1; possible D gene TRBD1, 5 bases. This CDR3 spans 13 amino acids. Germline-derived CDR1 and CDR2 are LGHNA and YNFKEQ. The ends were cut back, 8 bases at V and 3 bases at J, with 13 bases in the middle. The CDR3: CASWGGGDTEAFF. The CDR3 DNA is TGTGCCAGCTGGGGCGGAGGAGACACTGAAGCTTTCTTT.

In the case of this clone: Its ends do not fully match the called genes, so a read error is possible. The CDR3 DNA sequence: TGTGCCAGCAGACCGGACGGCGCCCCAGACCTGTTTTTC. Encoded protein: CASRPDGAPDLFF. The gene calls are TRBV25-1 and TRBJ1-2; D gene uncertain. This CDR3 comprises 13 residues. The V gene's germline CDR1 is MGHDK and CDR2 SYGVNS.